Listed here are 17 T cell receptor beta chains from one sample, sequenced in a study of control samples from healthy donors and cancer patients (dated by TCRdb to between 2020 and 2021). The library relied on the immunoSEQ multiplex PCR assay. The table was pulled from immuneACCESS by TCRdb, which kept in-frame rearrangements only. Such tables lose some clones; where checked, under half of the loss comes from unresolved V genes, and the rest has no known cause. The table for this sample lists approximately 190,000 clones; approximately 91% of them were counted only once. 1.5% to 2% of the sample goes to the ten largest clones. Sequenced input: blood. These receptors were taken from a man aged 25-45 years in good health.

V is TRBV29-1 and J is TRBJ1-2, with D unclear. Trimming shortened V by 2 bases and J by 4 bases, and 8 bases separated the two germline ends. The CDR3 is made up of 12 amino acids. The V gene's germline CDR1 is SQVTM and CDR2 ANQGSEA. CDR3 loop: CSVERAGYGYTF. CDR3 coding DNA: TGCAGCGTTGAAAGGGCGGGCTATGGCTACACCTTC.

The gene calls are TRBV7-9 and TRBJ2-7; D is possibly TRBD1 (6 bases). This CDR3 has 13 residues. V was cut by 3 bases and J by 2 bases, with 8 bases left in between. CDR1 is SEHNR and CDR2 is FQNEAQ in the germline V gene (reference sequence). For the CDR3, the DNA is TGTGCCAGCAGCTTTGACAGGACCTACGAGCAGTACTTC. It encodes CASSFDRTYEQYF.

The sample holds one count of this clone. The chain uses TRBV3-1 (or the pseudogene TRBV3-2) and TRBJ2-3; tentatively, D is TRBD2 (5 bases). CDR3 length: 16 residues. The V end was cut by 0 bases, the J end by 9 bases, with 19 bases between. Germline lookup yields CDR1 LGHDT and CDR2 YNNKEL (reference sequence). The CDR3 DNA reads TGTGCCAGCAGCCAAGAAGTCGCGAGGGCCCAGGCGACGCAGTATTTT. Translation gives CASSQEVARAQATQYF.

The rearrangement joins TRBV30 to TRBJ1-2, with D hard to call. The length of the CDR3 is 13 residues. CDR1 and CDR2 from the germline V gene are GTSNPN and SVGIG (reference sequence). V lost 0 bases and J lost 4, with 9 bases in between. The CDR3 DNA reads TGTGCCTGGAGTGTACGGGCGGCCTATGGCTACACCTTC. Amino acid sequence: CAWSVRAAYGYTF.

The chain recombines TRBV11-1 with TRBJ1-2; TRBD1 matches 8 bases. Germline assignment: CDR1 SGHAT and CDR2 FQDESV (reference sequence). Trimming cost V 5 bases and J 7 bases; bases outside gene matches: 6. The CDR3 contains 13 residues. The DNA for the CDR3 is TGTGCCAGCAGCGCGGACAGGGCTGGTGGCTACACCTTC. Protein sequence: CASSADRAGGYTF.

CDR3 protein: CASSGGGGTGELFF. The CDR3 nucleotides read TGTGCCAGCAGCGGAGGGGGGGGCACCGGGGAGCTGTTTTTT. This chain joins TRBV11-2 and TRBJ2-2; D perhaps matches TRBD2 (7 bases). Trimming removed 5 bases from V and 4 bases from J, with 11 bases in between. The CDR3 covers 14 residues. The germline V gene encodes CDR1 SGHAT and CDR2 FQNNGV.

The CDR3 here is CASSAPGQGANSPLHF. The CDR3 DNA reads as TGTGCCAGCAGTGCCCCGGGACAGGGGGCGAATTCACCCCTCCACTTT. The rearrangement joins TRBV6-1 to TRBJ1-6; TRBD1 aligns across 12 bases. This CDR3 contains 16 residues. V was pared by 4 bases and J by 7 bases, with 5 bases of the junction left unmatched. CDR1 is MNHNS and CDR2 is SASEGT in the germline V gene.

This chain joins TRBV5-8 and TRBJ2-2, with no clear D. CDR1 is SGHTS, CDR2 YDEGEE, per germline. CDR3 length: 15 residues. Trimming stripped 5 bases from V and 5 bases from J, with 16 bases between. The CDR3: CASRSIGSGTGELFF. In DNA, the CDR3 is TGTGCCAGCAGAAGTATAGGATCCGGGACCGGGGAGCTGTTTTTT.

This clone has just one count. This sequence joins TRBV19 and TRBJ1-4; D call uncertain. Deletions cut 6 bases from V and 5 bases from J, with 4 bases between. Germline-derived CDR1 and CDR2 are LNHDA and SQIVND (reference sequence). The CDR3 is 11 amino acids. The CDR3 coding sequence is TGTGCCAGTAGGGGGAATGAAAAACTGTTTTTT. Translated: CASRGNEKLFF.

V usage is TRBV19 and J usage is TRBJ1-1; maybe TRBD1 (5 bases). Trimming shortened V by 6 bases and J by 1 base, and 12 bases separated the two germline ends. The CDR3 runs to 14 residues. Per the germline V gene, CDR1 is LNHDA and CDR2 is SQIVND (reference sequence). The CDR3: CASSWRGRNTEAFF. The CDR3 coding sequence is TGTGCCAGTAGCTGGAGGGGAAGGAACACTGAAGCTTTCTTT.

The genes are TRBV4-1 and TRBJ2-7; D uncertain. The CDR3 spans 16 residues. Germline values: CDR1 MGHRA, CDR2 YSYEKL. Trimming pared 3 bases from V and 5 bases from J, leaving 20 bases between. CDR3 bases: TGCGCCAGCAGCCAGGGAATAGGTCTGGACGGTCACGAGCAGTACTTC. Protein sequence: CASSQGIGLDGHEQYF.

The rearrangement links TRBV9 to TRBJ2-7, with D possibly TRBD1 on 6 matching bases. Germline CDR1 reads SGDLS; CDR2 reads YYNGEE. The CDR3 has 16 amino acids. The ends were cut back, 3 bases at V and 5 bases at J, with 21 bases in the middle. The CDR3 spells CASSDEQGKVYDEQYF. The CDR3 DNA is TGTGCCAGCAGCGACGAACAGGGAAAAGTTTATGACGAGCAGTACTTC.

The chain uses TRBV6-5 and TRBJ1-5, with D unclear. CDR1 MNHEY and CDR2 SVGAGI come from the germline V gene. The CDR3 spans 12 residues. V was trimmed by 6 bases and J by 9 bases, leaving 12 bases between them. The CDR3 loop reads CASSSSFGPQHF. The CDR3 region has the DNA TGTGCCAGCAGCTCCTCGTTCGGGCCCCAGCATTTT.

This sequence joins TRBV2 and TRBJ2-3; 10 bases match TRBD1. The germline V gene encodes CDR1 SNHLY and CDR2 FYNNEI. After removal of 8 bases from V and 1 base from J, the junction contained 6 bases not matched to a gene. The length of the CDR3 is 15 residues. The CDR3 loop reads CASRQGAIGTDTQYF. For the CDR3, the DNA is TGTGCCAGCCGACAGGGGGCGATCGGCACAGATACGCAGTATTTT.

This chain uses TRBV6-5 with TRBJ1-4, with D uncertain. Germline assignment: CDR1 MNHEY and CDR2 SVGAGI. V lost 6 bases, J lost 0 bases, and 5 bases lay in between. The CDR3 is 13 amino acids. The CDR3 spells CASSPTTNEKLFF. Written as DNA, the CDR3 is TGTGCCAGCAGCCCAACAACTAATGAAAAACTGTTTTTT.

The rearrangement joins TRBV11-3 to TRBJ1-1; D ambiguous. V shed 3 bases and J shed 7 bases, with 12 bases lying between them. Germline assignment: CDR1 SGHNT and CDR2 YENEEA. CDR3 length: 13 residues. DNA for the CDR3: TGTGCCAGCAGCTTTGGGCTCGCGGGTGAAGCTTTCTTT. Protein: CASSFGLAGEAFF.

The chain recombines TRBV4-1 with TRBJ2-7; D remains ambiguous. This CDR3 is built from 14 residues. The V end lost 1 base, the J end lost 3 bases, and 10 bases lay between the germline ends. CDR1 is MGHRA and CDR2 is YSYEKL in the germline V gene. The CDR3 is CASSQVPLFYEQYF. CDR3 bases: TGCGCCAGCAGCCAAGTTCCCCTGTTCTACGAGCAGTACTTC.